These T cell receptor beta chains were read from a single sample in a study of early T cells in non-severe SARS-CoV-2 infection. TCRdb redid the calling of the 5' RACE reads with MiXCR, one entry per CDR3 protein. The sample contains about 36,000 distinct CDR3 sequences, about 6.8% of which appear only once. The sample here was whole blood, taken at baseline. The origin of the receptors is an adult who was a healthcare worker with PCR-confirmed SARS-CoV-2 infection or an uninfected control (not recorded which). The CDR3 runs from the conserved cysteine through the conserved F or W. The D gene is left open where the match is weak. Not all rows give a size; the values are once, few, many and, for expanded clones, a class.

D gene	V gene	J gene	clone size	CDR3 protein	CDR3 DNA
-	TRBV5-6	TRBJ1-3	-	CASSLPRGGNTIYF	TGTGCCAGCAGCTTGCCCAGGGGTGGAAACACCATATATTTT
-	TRBV12-3/TRBV12-4	TRBJ2-7	few	CASSPPLGGPSYEQYF	TGTGCCAGCAGCCCCCCATTGGGGGGTCCCTCCTACGAGCAGTACTTC
TRBD1	TRBV5-1	TRBJ2-6	many	CASSLTPGTVRYSGANVLTF	TGCGCCAGCAGCTTGACTCCCGGGACAGTGCGTTACTCTGGGGCCAACGTCCTGACTTTC
-	TRBV3-1	TRBJ2-1	many	CASSQSASRYNEQFF	TGTGCCAGCAGCCAGTCGGCTAGCAGGTACAATGAGCAGTTCTTC
-	TRBV28	TRBJ2-7	many	CASSFSSGRTRF	TGTGCCAGCAGTTTTAGCTCGGGACGGACGCGCTTC
-	TRBV5-6	TRBJ2-7	-	CASSLFVSPTYEQYF	TGTGCCAGCAGCTTGTTTGTGTCACCTACCTACGAGCAGTACTTC
-	TRBV2	TRBJ1-1	many	CASSEGGEAFF	TGTGCCAGCAGTGAAGGGGGTGAAGCTTTCTTT
-	TRBV18	TRBJ1-1	many	CASSPLDEAFF	TGTGCCAGCTCACCACTCGATGAAGCTTTCTTT
-	TRBV7-2	TRBJ2-1	few	CASSSPPRPPQEFF	TGTGCCAGCAGCTCACCCCCACGACCACCTCAGGAGTTCTTC
-	TRBV19	TRBJ2-2	many	CASSQGRGTGELFF	TGTGCCAGTAGTCAAGGACGGGGCACCGGGGAGCTGTTTTTT
TRBD2	TRBV12-3/TRBV12-4	TRBJ2-7	-	CASSLAGGPVTEQYF	TGTGCCAGCAGTTTAGCGGGAGGGCCAGTAACCGAGCAGTACTTC
TRBD1	TRBV7-9	TRBJ2-3	-	CASSPRKKTGTATDTQYF	TGTGCCAGCAGCCCGAGAAAAAAGACAGGGACAGCCACAGATACGCAGTATTTT
-	TRBV18	TRBJ2-7	few	CASSTRLYEQYF	TGTGCCAGCTCAACTAGACTGTACGAGCAGTACTTC
-	TRBV4-1	TRBJ1-5	many	CASSQEEAPPNQPQHF	TGCGCCAGCAGCCAAGAAGAGGCACCTCCAAATCAGCCCCAGCATTTT
-	TRBV20-1	TRBJ1-1	few	CSARGGTSSAFF	TGCAGTGCTAGAGGGGGCACCTCCAGTGCTTTCTTT
TRBD2	TRBV5-4	TRBJ2-1	many	CASSWLADRNEQFF	TGTGCCAGCAGCTGGCTAGCGGACCGCAATGAGCAGTTCTTC
TRBD2	TRBV4-1	TRBJ2-2	-	CASSPGTIDTGELFF	TGCGCCAGCAGCCCCGGGACTATTGACACCGGGGAGCTGTTTTTT
TRBD2	TRBV7-2	TRBJ2-3	-	CASSPRTSGRSSDTQYF	TGTGCCAGCAGCCCCCGGACTAGCGGGAGATCTTCAGATACGCAGTATTTT
-	TRBV7-3	TRBJ2-3	-	CASSLFPGSTDTQYF	TGTGCCAGCAGCTTATTTCCGGGAAGCACAGATACGCAGTATTTT
-	TRBV7-9	TRBJ1-3	many	CASSLTLSGNTIYF	TGTGCCAGCAGCTTAACGCTCTCTGGAAACACCATATATTTT
-	TRBV7-9	TRBJ1-1	-	CASSLGFRMNTEAFF	TGTGCCAGCAGCTTAGGCTTCAGAATGAACACTGAAGCTTTCTTT
-	TRBV24-1	TRBJ1-5	many	CATSDLTGDQPQHF	TGTGCCACCAGTGATTTAACCGGAGATCAGCCCCAGCATTTT
-	TRBV7-3	TRBJ2-3	many	CASSTLLTDTQYF	TGTGCCAGCAGCACGTTACTCACAGATACGCAGTATTTT
TRBD1	TRBV25-1	TRBJ1-5	-	CASRQGADQPQHF	TGTGCCAGCAGACAGGGGGCGGATCAGCCCCAGCATTTT
TRBD2	TRBV30	TRBJ2-1	few	CAFCPSGRFLDNEQFF	TGTGCCTTTTGCCCTAGCGGGAGGTTCCTTGACAATGAGCAGTTCTTC
TRBD1	TRBV5-6	TRBJ2-7	-	CASSSQDRSSYEQYF	TGTGCCAGCAGCTCGCAGGACAGGTCCTCCTACGAGCAGTACTTC
-	TRBV29-1	TRBJ1-1	many	CSVGGYTEAFF	TGCAGCGTGGGTGGGTACACTGAAGCTTTCTTT
-	TRBV2	TRBJ1-1	few	CASSPTLGNTEAFF	TGTGCCAGCAGTCCTACCTTAGGGAACACTGAAGCTTTCTTT
-	TRBV28	TRBJ2-5	many	CASRSGASGPETQYF	TGTGCCAGCAGATCGGGAGCCTCTGGGCCGGAGACCCAGTACTTC
-	TRBV13	TRBJ1-2	many	CASSCPDLF	TGTGCCAGCAGCTGTCCGGACCTCTTC
-	TRBV14	TRBJ1-6	few	CASRKYRNSPLHF	TGTGCCAGCAGAAAGTACAGAAATTCACCCCTCCACTTT
-	TRBV7-2	TRBJ1-1	many	CASSLVAGVNTEAFF	TGTGCCAGCAGCTTAGTGGCAGGGGTGAACACTGAAGCTTTCTTT
TRBD2	TRBV7-3	TRBJ2-3	many	CASSLNGGGRISDTQYF	TGTGCCAGCAGCTTAAACGGCGGCGGGAGGATCTCAGATACGCAGTATTTT
TRBD1	TRBV7-2	TRBJ1-6	few	CASSSGTGSLHF	TGTGCCAGCAGTTCCGGGACAGGGTCCCTCCACTTT
TRBD2	TRBV11-2	TRBJ2-7	many	CASSLRGGSEQYF	TGTGCCAGCAGCTTACGGGGGGGCTCCGAGCAGTACTTC
TRBD1	TRBV10-2	TRBJ1-1	many	CASSWQGADEAFF	TGCGCCAGCTCGTGGCAGGGGGCCGATGAAGCTTTCTTT
-	TRBV5-6	TRBJ1-4	few	CASSLRSKSEKLFF	TGTGCCAGCAGCTTGCGGAGTAAAAGTGAAAAACTGTTTTTT
TRBD2	TRBV7-9	TRBJ2-2	-	CASSSSGRDGELFF	TGTGCCAGCAGCTCTAGCGGGAGAGACGGGGAGCTGTTTTTT
TRBD1	TRBV19	TRBJ1-1	-	CASSSFWTGNTEAFF	TGTGCCAGTAGTTCATTCTGGACAGGGAACACTGAAGCTTTCTTT
TRBD1	TRBV4-1	TRBJ2-7	many	CASSQDAGTEPSYEQYF	TGCGCCAGCAGCCAAGATGCCGGGACAGAGCCTTCCTACGAGCAGTACTTC
TRBD1	TRBV7-9	TRBJ2-1	few	CASSRTGAHNEQFF	TGTGCCAGCAGCCGGACAGGGGCCCACAATGAGCAGTTCTTC
TRBD2	TRBV4-1	TRBJ2-1	many	CASSQESLNSGRAGEQFF	TGCGCCAGCAGCCAAGAATCTTTGAATAGCGGGAGGGCCGGTGAGCAGTTCTTC
-	TRBV12-3/TRBV12-4	TRBJ1-6	few	CASARTNSPLHF	TGTGCCAGCGCCAGGACCAATTCACCCCTCCACTTT
-	TRBV29-1	TRBJ2-7	-	CSVENGEQYF	TGCAGCGTTGAAAACGGCGAGCAGTACTTC
-	TRBV20-1	TRBJ1-2	-	CSASGTQDGYTF	TGCAGTGCTTCCGGGACTCAAGATGGCTACACCTTC